This entry lists 27 T cell receptor beta chains sequenced from one sample in a study of blood T cell repertoires in COVID-19. Clones were read by immunoSEQ multiplex PCR, and TCRdb kept only the in-frame ones, dropping some. The data show some 120,000 clones, 82% seen once. The sequenced sample was peripheral blood. These receptor sequences come from a man in his 70s with acute or convalescent COVID-19.

This sequence joins TRBV10-2 and TRBJ1-1; D is undetermined. The CDR3 covers 12 residues. CDR1 WSHSY and CDR2 SAAADI come from the germline V gene. V was clipped by 4 bases and J by 0 bases, with 3 bases between them. For the CDR3, the DNA is TGCGCCAGCAGTGCCGTGAACACTGAAGCTTTCTTT. Its translation: CASSAVNTEAFF.

In its sample, this clone was seen a few times. The CDR3 coding sequence is TGCGCCAGCAGCTTGCGCGGGGACTCCTACAATGAGCAGTTCTTC. This codes for CASSLRGDSYNEQFF. The chain joins TRBV5-1 to TRBJ2-1; maybe TRBD2 (6 bases). CDR3 length equals 15 residues. Per germline, CDR1 SGHRS and CDR2 YFSETQ. Trimming cost V 1 base and J 0 bases, with 8 bases left between them.

A remark on this clone: Other nucleotide sequences from this sample produce the same CDR3. The CDR3 region has the DNA TGTGCCAGCAGGGAGGACACTGAAGCTTTCTTT. As protein: CASREDTEAFF. The chain employs TRBV6-5 and TRBJ1-1; D remains ambiguous. CDR3 length: 11 amino acids. Trimming took off 6 bases at V and 3 bases at J, with 5 bases between the two ends. The germline gives CDR1 MNHEY, CDR2 SVGAGI.

V usage is TRBV19 and J usage is TRBJ2-1; maybe TRBD2 (6 bases). Per the germline V gene, CDR1 is LNHDA and CDR2 is SQIVND (reference sequence). Trimming cost V 1 base and J 4 bases, with 11 bases left between them. The CDR3 has 15 amino acids. The CDR3 region is CASSIGERAYNEQFF. CDR3 nucleotide sequence: TGTGCCAGTAGTATAGGCGAGCGGGCGTACAATGAGCAGTTCTTC.

The rearrangement joins TRBV3-1 (or the pseudogene TRBV3-2) to TRBJ1-1; 9 nucleotides match TRBD1. Germline loops: CDR1 LGHDT, CDR2 YNNKEL (reference sequence). With 1 base clipped from V and 12 bases from J, the junction kept 12 bases outside the gene matches. The CDR3 is 15 amino acids. The CDR3 DNA is TGTGCCAGCAGCCAAGGTATCCGGGACAGGGTAGAAACTTTCTTT. It yields the protein CASSQGIRDRVETFF.

The rearrangement joins TRBV5-1 to TRBJ2-3; no firm D call. This CDR3 contains 14 residues. Looked up from germline, CDR1 is SGHRS and CDR2 is YFSETQ. V was shortened by 4 bases and J by 3 bases, with 12 bases between the two germline ends. CDR3 amino acids: CASSRADSTDTQYF. The CDR3 bases are TGCGCCAGCAGCAGAGCCGACTCAACAGATACGCAGTATTTT.

This chain uses TRBV28 with TRBJ1-6; D perhaps matches TRBD1 (6 bases). The ends were cut back, 8 bases at V and 5 bases at J, with 10 bases in the middle. The V gene's germline CDR1 is MDHEN and CDR2 SYDVKM. The CDR3 is 13 residues long. The CDR3 reads CASDGTNNSPLHF. In DNA, the CDR3 is TGTGCCAGCGACGGGACAAATAATTCACCCCTCCACTTT.

V gene TRBV6-5 combines with J gene TRBJ2-1; D might be TRBD1 (6 bases). Looked up from germline, CDR1 is MNHEY and CDR2 is SVGAGI. V lost 7 bases to trimming and J lost 3 bases, with 13 bases between them. CDR3 size: 14 residues. The CDR3 DNA sequence: TGTGCCAGCACAGGGGATGCGGACTACAATGAGCAGTTCTTC. Translated: CASTGDADYNEQFF.

The rearrangement uses TRBV6-2 or TRBV6-3 and TRBJ2-4; unclear D gene. Germline V gene lookup returns CDR1 MNHEY and CDR2 SVGEGT. With 0 bases removed from V and 11 bases from J, the gap between germline ends came to 11 bases. This CDR3 spans 13 amino acids. CDR3 region: CASSYSTPNLQYF. The CDR3 DNA reads TGTGCCAGCAGTTACTCGACTCCCAACCTTCAGTACTTC.

J is TRBJ1-2 and V is TRBV19; unclear D gene. Trimming took off 6 bases at V and 5 bases at J, with 7 bases between the two ends. This CDR3 is 11 amino acids long. Germline V gene data show CDR1 as LNHDA and CDR2 as SQIVND (reference sequence). CDR3 DNA sequence: TGTGCCAGTAGGGGAGCGTATGGCTACACCTTC. It encodes CASRGAYGYTF.

The rearrangement uses TRBV28 and TRBJ1-5; D not resolved. Deletions cut 7 bases from V and 3 bases from J, with 10 bases between. Germline CDR1 reads MDHEN; CDR2 reads SYDVKM. The CDR3 extends over 13 amino acids. CDR3 in amino acids: CASTPENNQPQHF. The CDR3 bases are TGTGCCAGCACCCCAGAAAACAATCAGCCCCAGCATTTT.

The chain joins TRBV5-8 to TRBJ2-2; 9 bases match TRBD1. Per the germline V gene, CDR1 is SGHTS and CDR2 is YDEGEE. The junction had 15 bases not matched to a gene; V was cut back by 4 bases and J by 5 bases. This CDR3 has 18 residues. As DNA, the CDR3 is TGTGCCAGCAGCGAAGCGTACAGGGGGCTGTTGCGTACCGGGGAGCTGTTTTTT. Translating gives CASSEAYRGLLRTGELFF.

With respect to this clone: Other DNA sequences in the same sample also yield this CDR3. The V and J genes are TRBV9 and TRBJ2-7; no clear D gene. Germline CDR1 is SGDLS and CDR2 is YYNGEE. This CDR3 has 13 residues. V lost 0 bases, J lost 3 bases, and 7 bases lay in between. The CDR3 coding sequence is TGTGCCAGCAGCGTAGACGGCGGCTACGAGCAGTACTTC. It codes for CASSVDGGYEQYF.

This rearrangement joins TRBV9 to TRBJ2-2; 7 bases are a match to TRBD2. Germline V CDR1 and CDR2: SGDLS, YYNGEE. The V segment lost 2 bases and the J segment 8 bases; nucleotides outside the gene matches: 12. The CDR3 is 16 amino acids. CDR3 amino acids: CASSVGLAAADGELFF. In DNA form, the CDR3 reads TGTGCCAGCAGCGTTGGGCTAGCGGCCGCTGATGGGGAGCTGTTTTTT.

In its sample, this clone was seen many times. The chain couples TRBV10-1 to TRBJ1-6; no clear D gene. CDR1 is WNHNN and CDR2 is SYGVQD in the germline V gene (reference sequence). The CDR3 is 16 amino acids. Trimming removed 5 bases from V and 10 bases from J, with 21 bases in between. CDR3 in amino acids: CASSLDASEGRSPLHF. In DNA form, the CDR3 reads TGCGCCAGCAGTCTGGACGCCTCGGAAGGGAGGTCACCCCTCCACTTT.

The chain couples TRBV27 to TRBJ1-2; D might be TRBD1 (6 bases). The germline V gene has CDR1 MNHEY and CDR2 SMNVEV (reference sequence). CDR3 length: 16 amino acids. Trimming pared 10 bases from V and 3 bases from J, leaving 24 bases between. CDR3 coding DNA: TGTGCCACTCCCCCTGGGTGGGGGCGCCGAGACTATGGCTACACCTTC. Protein sequence: CATPPGWGRRDYGYTF.

The chain links TRBV6-1 to TRBJ2-5; D possibly corresponds to TRBD1 (8 bases). V lost 1 base and J 7 bases, leaving 10 bases between the germline ends. This CDR3 has 13 amino acids. Germline values: CDR1 MNHNS, CDR2 SASEGT. The CDR3 DNA is TGTGCCAGCAGTGAAGACAGGGGGGGGACCCAGTACTTC. Translation: CASSEDRGGTQYF.

The rearrangement links TRBV27 to TRBJ1-2; D is possibly TRBD1 (5 bases). Between the trimmed V and J ends, which lost 2 bases and 4 bases, there was a span of 17 bases. Germline lookup yields CDR1 MNHEY and CDR2 SMNVEV (reference sequence). The CDR3 spans 16 residues. The CDR3 bases are TGTGCCAGCAGTTTAAACCTAAGGGGAGGGACCTATGGCTACACCTTC. The encoded protein is CASSLNLRGGTYGYTF.

The chain uses TRBV5-1 and TRBJ2-1; 8 bases match TRBD1. Germline-derived CDR1 and CDR2 are SGHRS and YFSETQ. The CDR3 has 15 residues. V trimming: 4 bases; J trimming: 6 bases; junction bases outside the gene matches: 9. The CDR3 nucleotides are TGCGCCAGCAGCAAGGGACAGGAGTACGGCAATGAGCAGTTCTTC. Residues: CASSKGQEYGNEQFF. The whole variable domain, remainder taken from reference TRBV5-1 and TRBJ2-1, is KAGVTQTPRYLIKTRGQQVTLSCSPISGHRSVSWYQQTPGQGLQFLFEYFSETQRNKGNFPGRFSGRQFSNSRSEMNVSTLELGDSALYLCASSKGQEYGNEQFFGPGTRLTVL.

A single count supports this clone. The genes are TRBV27 and TRBJ1-1; weak D call: TRBD1 (5 bases). CDR1 MNHEY and CDR2 SMNVEV come from the germline V gene (reference sequence). The CDR3 is 14 amino acids. V lost 4 bases and J 0 bases, leaving 9 bases between the germline ends. CDR3 nucleotides: TGTGCCAGCAGTTACAGGAGTTTGAACACTGAAGCTTTCTTT. Its translation: CASSYRSLNTEAFF.

This clone showed up many times. This chain connects TRBV29-1 to TRBJ1-1; D is perhaps TRBD1 (6 bases). CDR1 and CDR2 (germline): SQVTM, ANQGSEA. The CDR3 consists of 13 residues. V was trimmed by 5 bases and J by 7 bases, leaving 17 bases between them. DNA of the CDR3: TGCAGCGTTTCGCAGGGGAGAAACCGTGAAGCTTTCTTT. Translation: CSVSQGRNREAFF.

V is TRBV19 and J is TRBJ1-2; 7 bases line up with TRBD1. V lost 9 bases and J lost 4; bases outside the gene matches: 5. The germline V gene encodes CDR1 LNHDA and CDR2 SQIVND (reference sequence). This CDR3 contains 12 residues. The CDR3 reads CASMTGLYGYTF. CDR3 in DNA: TGTGCCAGCATGACAGGGCTCTATGGCTACACCTTC.

The chain joins TRBV7-3 to TRBJ2-3, with 13 nucleotides matching TRBD2. Germline CDR1 and CDR2: SGHTA and FQGTGA. The CDR3 covers 15 residues. Losses at the gene ends were 5 bases for V and 4 bases for J; bases not matched to a gene: 3. This CDR3 is CASSRTSGSADTQYF. CDR3 sequence (DNA): TGTGCCAGCAGCCGGACTAGCGGGAGTGCAGATACGCAGTATTTT.

The V call is TRBV4-1, the J call TRBJ2-3; 9 bases map to TRBD1. Germline assignment: CDR1 MGHRA and CDR2 YSYEKL. The CDR3 loop spans 17 amino acids. The ends lost 8 bases at V and 1 base at J; junction bases unmatched: 13. CDR3 amino acids: CASAGTGTGKGTDTQYF. CDR3 DNA sequence: TGCGCCAGCGCGGGTACCGGGACAGGGAAAGGCACAGATACGCAGTATTTT.

J is TRBJ1-2 and V is TRBV9, with 7 bases that match TRBD1. The germline V gene encodes CDR1 SGDLS and CDR2 YYNGEE. Trimming cost V 0 bases and J 5 bases; bases outside gene matches: 7. The CDR3 loop spans 15 amino acids. This CDR3 is CASSVDLGTDYGYTF. The CDR3 nucleotides read TGTGCCAGCAGCGTAGATTTGGGGACAGATTATGGCTACACCTTC.

The count of this clone is one. This chain links TRBV28 with TRBJ1-4; D is unclear. From germline, CDR1 is MDHEN and CDR2 SYDVKM. The CDR3 totals 16 residues. V was pared by 5 bases and J by 4 bases, with 17 bases between. The CDR3 region is CASSVPGRRINEKLFF. The CDR3 DNA reads TGTGCCAGCAGTGTGCCCGGACGGAGGATTAATGAAAAACTGTTTTTT.

The chain is built from TRBV6-4 and TRBJ2-3; 8 bases are a match to TRBD2. The germline V gene has CDR1 MRHNA and CDR2 SNTAGT. The length of the CDR3 is 16 residues. After removal of 4 bases from V and 2 bases from J, the junction contained 8 bases not matched to a gene. CDR3 amino acids: CASSVRRGVDTDTQYF. CDR3 in DNA: TGTGCCAGCAGTGTGAGGCGGGGGGTTGACACAGATACGCAGTATTTT.